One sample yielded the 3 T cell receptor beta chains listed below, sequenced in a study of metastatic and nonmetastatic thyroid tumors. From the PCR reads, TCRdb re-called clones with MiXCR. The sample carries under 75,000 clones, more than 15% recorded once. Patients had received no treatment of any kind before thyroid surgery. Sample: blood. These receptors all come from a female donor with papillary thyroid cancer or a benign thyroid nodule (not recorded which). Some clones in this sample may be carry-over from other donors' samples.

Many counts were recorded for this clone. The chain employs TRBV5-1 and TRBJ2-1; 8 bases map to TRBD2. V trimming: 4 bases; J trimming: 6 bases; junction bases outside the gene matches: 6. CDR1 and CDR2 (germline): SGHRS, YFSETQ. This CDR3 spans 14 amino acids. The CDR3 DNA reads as TGCGCCAGCAGCCTGAGCGGGAGTTCCAATGAGCAGTTCTTC. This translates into CASSLSGSSNEQFF.

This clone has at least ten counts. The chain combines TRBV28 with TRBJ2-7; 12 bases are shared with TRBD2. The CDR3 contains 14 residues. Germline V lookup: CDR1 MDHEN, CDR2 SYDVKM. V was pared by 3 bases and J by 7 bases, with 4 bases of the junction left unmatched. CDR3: CASSFTSGRREQYF. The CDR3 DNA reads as TGTGCCAGCAGTTTTACTAGCGGGAGGAGGGAGCAGTACTTC.

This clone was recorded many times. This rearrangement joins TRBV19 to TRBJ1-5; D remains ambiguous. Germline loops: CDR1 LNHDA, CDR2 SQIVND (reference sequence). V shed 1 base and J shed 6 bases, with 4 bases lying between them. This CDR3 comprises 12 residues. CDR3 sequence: CASSIVGQPQHF. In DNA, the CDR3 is TGTGCCAGTAGTATAGTCGGTCAGCCCCAGCATTTT.